These 26 T cell receptor beta chains share one sample of origin, sequenced in a study of blood T cell repertoires in COVID-19. This table comes from immunoSEQ multiplex PCR, and its TCRdb copy is limited to in-frame clones, with some not included. The data contain 45,000 to 55,000 clones, around four fifths of them singletons. Sequenced input: peripheral blood. The receptors stem from a human donor in a cohort sampled during active COVID-19.

The gene calls are TRBV7-2 and TRBJ2-1; weak D call: TRBD1 (6 bases). Germline CDR1 SGHTA, CDR2 FQGNSA. Trimming pared 1 base from V and 5 bases from J, leaving 18 bases between. The CDR3 extends over 17 amino acids. The CDR3 protein is CASSLVGAGVGDNEQFF. The CDR3 nucleotides read TGTGCCAGCAGCTTAGTCGGTGCAGGGGTAGGGGACAATGAGCAGTTCTTC.

The chain employs TRBV7-8 and TRBJ1-1; unclear D gene. From germline, CDR1 is SGHVS and CDR2 FQNEAQ. The CDR3 runs to 15 residues. V was cut by 6 bases and J by 0 bases, with 14 bases left in between. The CDR3 DNA follows: TGTGCCAGCAGACCGCCGGGTTCCATGAACACTGAAGCTTTCTTT. It encodes CASRPPGSMNTEAFF.

The rearrangement links TRBV30 to TRBJ2-3; TRBD1 is a possible D gene (6 bases). Germline V gene sequence: CDR1 GTSNPN, CDR2 SVGIG (reference sequence). The CDR3 length is 15 residues. V lost 0 bases and J lost 6, with 16 bases in between. CDR3 region: CAWSVDPGVRDTQYF. The CDR3 coding sequence is TGTGCCTGGAGTGTTGATCCAGGGGTGAGGGATACGCAGTATTTT.

This clone has only a few counts. The chain employs TRBV4-1 and TRBJ2-7; D is unresolved. The CDR3 spans 13 residues. The germline V and J ends were trimmed by 4 bases and 2 bases, with 9 bases remaining between them. Per the germline V gene, CDR1 is MGHRA and CDR2 is YSYEKL. This CDR3 is CASSRTEAYEQYF. Here the CDR3 DNA reads TGCGCCAGCAGCCGTACAGAAGCCTACGAGCAGTACTTC.

The V gene is TRBV27, the J gene TRBJ1-2; a possible D gene is TRBD1 (6 bases). Trimming took off 0 bases at V and 2 bases at J, with 13 bases between the two ends. Per the germline V gene, CDR1 is MNHEY and CDR2 is SMNVEV (reference sequence). The CDR3 loop spans 16 amino acids. In DNA form, the CDR3 reads TGTGCCAGCAGTTTATCCTTGGACAGAACGAACTATGGCTACACCTTC. Its translation is CASSLSLDRTNYGYTF.

The chain carries TRBV24-1 and TRBJ2-1; possibly TRBD2 for D (7 bases). The ends were cut back, 2 bases at V and 7 bases at J, with 17 bases in the middle. Germline-derived CDR1 and CDR2 are KGHDR and SFDVKD. The CDR3 spans 16 residues. The CDR3 loop reads CATSDSSGGGNNEQFF. As DNA, the CDR3 is TGTGCCACCAGTGATTCCAGTGGGGGGGGCAATAATGAGCAGTTCTTC.

This clone was found a few times. The chain joins TRBV6-5 to TRBJ1-2; 11 bases align to TRBD1. The CDR3 covers 16 residues. J gave up 5 bases and V 2 bases, and 7 bases lay outside the gene matches. Germline values: CDR1 MNHEY, CDR2 SVGAGI. CDR3 residues: CASSYVRTGGGYGYTF. The DNA of the CDR3 is TGTGCCAGCAGTTACGTCAGGACAGGGGGCGGGTATGGCTACACCTTC.

The CDR3 reads CASSRLAGSEDTQYF. The CDR3 nucleotides are TGTGCCAGCAGCCGACTAGCGGGGTCGGAAGATACGCAGTATTTT. This chain uses TRBV9 with TRBJ2-3; 11 bases map to TRBD2. This CDR3 region has 15 residues. From germline, CDR1 is SGDLS and CDR2 YYNGEE. With V trimmed by 4 bases and J by 5 bases, 6 bases remained unmatched.

This clone was picked up one time. This chain uses TRBV9 with TRBJ2-2, with D perhaps TRBD2 (5 bases). CDR1 is SGDLS and CDR2 is YYNGEE in the germline V gene. This CDR3 is 16 amino acids long. The V end was cut by 0 bases, the J end by 2 bases, with 11 bases between. CDR3 region: CASSVERRGNTGELFF. The CDR3 DNA follows: TGTGCCAGCAGCGTAGAGAGACGGGGAAACACCGGGGAGCTGTTTTTT. The whole variable domain, filled in from reference TRBV9 and TRBJ2-2, reads DSGVTQTPKHLITATGQRVTLRCSPRSGDLSVYWYQQSLDQGLQFLIQYYNGEERAKGNILERFSAQQFPDLHSELNLSSLELGDSALYFCASSVERRGNTGELFFGEGSRLTVL.

CDR3 sequence reads: CASSRGTSGGSETQYF. CDR3 DNA sequence: TGCGCCAGCAGCCGGGGGACTAGCGGGGGGTCCGAGACCCAGTACTTC. The chain links TRBV5-1 to TRBJ2-5; TRBD2 agrees at 15 bases. The J segment lost 5 bases and the V segment lost 4 bases, leaving 6 bases of the junction unmatched. Germline CDR1 SGHRS, CDR2 YFSETQ. This CDR3 comprises 16 residues.

This clone was counted once. V gene TRBV6-2 or TRBV6-3 combines with J gene TRBJ2-1; TRBD1 is a possible D gene (6 bases). CDR1 and CDR2 from the germline V gene are MNHEY and SVGEGT. CDR3 size: 15 residues. V was clipped by 4 bases and J by 4 bases, with 14 bases between them. CDR3 protein: CASSSQGTQYNEQFF. For the CDR3, the DNA is TGTGCCAGCAGTTCCCAGGGGACACAGTACAATGAGCAGTTCTTC.

The chain carries TRBV5-4 and TRBJ1-1; maybe TRBD1 (6 bases). Trimming pared 3 bases from V and 5 bases from J, leaving 14 bases between. Germline values: CDR1 SGHNT, CDR2 YYREEE (reference sequence). The CDR3 extends over 14 amino acids. CDR3 sequence (DNA): TGTGCCAGCAGCTCTACAGGGTCTGGTACTGAAGCTTTCTTT. It codes for CASSSTGSGTEAFF.

The chain employs TRBV5-1 and TRBJ2-5; 10 bases agree with TRBD1. The CDR3 runs 15 residues. The junction had 7 bases not matched to a gene; V was cut back by 3 bases and J by 5 bases. Germline V gene lookup returns CDR1 SGHRS and CDR2 YFSETQ. The CDR3, as DNA: TGCGCCAGCAGCTCCGGACAGGGGGATTGGGAGACCCAGTACTTC. Its protein is CASSSGQGDWETQYF.

The chain uses TRBV2 and TRBJ2-4; TRBD1 is a possible D gene (6 bases). Germline-derived CDR1 and CDR2 are SNHLY and FYNNEI. With 4 bases removed from V and 1 base from J, the gap between germline ends came to 20 bases. The CDR3 covers 18 residues. CDR3 region: CASSVLAGANLAKNIQYF. DNA for the CDR3: TGTGCCAGCAGTGTATTGGCAGGGGCTAATCTGGCCAAAAACATTCAGTACTTC.

The rearrangement links TRBV2 to TRBJ1-5; perhaps TRBD1 as D (6 bases). This CDR3 is built from 12 residues. V was clipped by 6 bases and J by 11 bases, with 14 bases between them. Looked up from germline, CDR1 is SNHLY and CDR2 is FYNNEI. CDR3 coding DNA: TGTGCCAGCAGCGAGGACAGTTCAGCCCAGCATTTT. Amino acids: CASSEDSSAQHF.

This clone was seen only a few times. The chain employs TRBV6-4 and TRBJ2-1; TRBD2 aligns across 9 bases. Per germline, CDR1 MRHNA and CDR2 SNTAGT. CDR3 length: 14 amino acids. V gave up 4 bases and J gave up 3 bases; unmatched junction bases: 1. CDR3 in amino acids: CASSVAGDYNEQFF. DNA of the CDR3: TGTGCCAGCAGTGTAGCGGGGGACTACAATGAGCAGTTCTTC.

The table lists this clone with a few counts. The chain recombines TRBV7-8 with TRBJ2-1; 16 nucleotides agree with TRBD2. V lost 5 bases to trimming and J lost 10 bases; unmatched junction nucleotides: 8. Germline V CDR1 and CDR2: SGHVS, FQNEAQ. The CDR3 length is 16 residues. CDR3 protein: CASSPGTSGGVWEQFF. The CDR3 coding sequence is TGTGCCAGCAGCCCCGGGACTAGCGGGGGGGTTTGGGAGCAGTTCTTC.

This rearrangement joins TRBV28 to TRBJ2-7; D remains unclear. The germline CDR1 and CDR2 sequences are MDHEN and SYDVKM. The CDR3 has 11 residues. Trimming pared 3 bases from V and 6 bases from J, leaving 6 bases between. The CDR3 DNA reads TGTGCCAGCAGTTTTTTGAGCGAGCAGTACTTC. It encodes CASSFLSEQYF.

The genes are TRBV7-7 and TRBJ2-3; 8 bases match TRBD2. The ends lost 5 bases at V and 5 bases at J; junction bases unmatched: 12. The germline V gene encodes CDR1 SSHAT and CDR2 FNYEAQ (reference sequence). The CDR3 is 16 amino acids. The CDR3 DNA reads as TGTGCCAGCAGCATCAGTAGCGGGGAGGCCTTAGATACGCAGTATTTT. This gives the protein CASSISSGEALDTQYF.

The V gene is TRBV5-1, the J gene TRBJ2-3; 8 bases match TRBD2. The CDR3 loop spans 15 amino acids. CDR1 SGHRS and CDR2 YFSETQ come from the germline V gene. V shed 2 bases and J 2 bases; nucleotides not matched to a gene: 4. CDR3 protein: CASSFQAGDTDTQYF. As DNA, the CDR3 is TGCGCCAGCAGCTTCCAAGCGGGGGACACAGATACGCAGTATTTT.

The rearrangement links TRBV6-1 to TRBJ1-5; D is unclear. Trimming stripped 1 base from V and 4 bases from J, with 11 bases between. Germline V CDR1 and CDR2: MNHNS, SASEGT. This CDR3 comprises 15 residues. Here the CDR3 reads CASSEEVRRNQPQHF. The CDR3 DNA reads as TGTGCCAGCAGTGAAGAGGTCCGGAGGAATCAGCCCCAGCATTTT.

The chain employs TRBV18 and TRBJ2-1; 10 bases are shared with TRBD1. V trimming: 3 bases; J trimming: 6 bases; junction bases outside the gene matches: 5. The germline V gene encodes CDR1 KGHSH and CDR2 LQKENI. CDR3 length: 15 residues. CDR3 sequence (DNA): TGTGCCAGCTCACCCGTTCGGGACAGGGGCAATGAGCAGTTCTTC. Its protein product is CASSPVRDRGNEQFF. Based on the CDR3 plus reference TRBV18 and TRBJ2-1, the full variable domain is NAGVMQNPRHLVRRRGQEARLRCSPMKGHSHVYWYRQLPEEGLKFMVYLQKENIIDESGMPKERFSAEFPKEGPSILRIQQVVRGDSAAYFCASSPVRDRGNEQFFGPGTRLTVL.

The V gene is TRBV7-2, the J gene TRBJ1-3; D gene ambiguous. Between the trimmed V and J ends, which lost 0 bases and 3 bases, there was a span of 3 bases. CDR1 SGHTA and CDR2 FQGNSA come from the germline V gene. The CDR3 totals 13 residues. CDR3 nucleotides: TGTGCCAGCAGCTTAGCCAGTGGAAACACCATATATTTT. Translating it yields CASSLASGNTIYF. Full variable domain (outside the CDR3, taken from reference TRBV7-2 and TRBJ1-3): GAGVSQSPSNKVTEKGKDVELRCDPISGHTALYWYRQSLGQGLEFLIYFQGNSAPDKSGLPSDRFSAERTGGSVSTLTIQRTQQEDSAVYLCASSLASGNTIYFGEGSWLTVV.

The chain is built from TRBV15 and TRBJ1-1; D is ambiguous. The length of the CDR3 is 10 residues. CDR1 LNHNV and CDR2 YYDKDF come from the germline V gene (reference sequence). Deletions cut 10 bases from V and 3 bases from J, with 6 bases between. The DNA of the CDR3 is TGTGCCAGGGAGGACACTGAAGCTTTCTTT. Amino acids: CAREDTEAFF.

The genes are TRBV30 and TRBJ1-3; no firm D call. Germline CDR1 reads GTSNPN; CDR2 reads SVGIG (reference sequence). With 2 bases removed from V and 3 bases from J, the gap between germline ends came to 5 bases. This CDR3 comprises 12 residues. The CDR3 here is CAWSFGGNTIYF. The CDR3, as DNA: TGTGCCTGGAGTTTCGGTGGAAACACCATATATTTT.

J is TRBJ1-2 and V is TRBV5-6, with 10 nucleotides matching TRBD1. This CDR3 contains 16 residues. J was trimmed by 0 bases and V by 2 bases; bases with no gene match: 4. Germline CDR1 and CDR2: SGHDT and YYEEEE. The CDR3 spells CASSFRGTGANYGYTF. CDR3 bases: TGTGCCAGCAGCTTCCGAGGGACAGGGGCTAACTATGGCTACACCTTC.